Included here is one T cell receptor beta chain sequence, with context. This specimen belongs to a study of blood T cell repertoires in COVID-19. Study context: Sites across the United States, Italy and Spain contributed samples from acute and convalescent COVID-19. In each case, the material was cDNA or gDNA derived from T cells, B-cell-depleted T cells, or PBMCs.

CDR3 size: 18 residues. The V segment lost 5 bases and the J segment 0 bases; nucleotides outside the gene matches: 9. CDR1 is MRHNA and CDR2 is SNTAGT in the germline V gene. In the authors' methods: Nucleated cell number was recorded as an estimate derived from reference gene primer amplification. Assay used: immunoSEQ multiplex PCR; TCRdb lists only in-frame clones, some missing. D and trimming were read from the DNA, whereas the V and J calls and clone size are those reported in that table. The table lists 110,000 to 150,000 clones, 84% of them singletons. The sequenced material came from peripheral blood. The chain has TRBV6-4 and TRBJ2-2; 10 nucleotides match TRBD2. This sequence originates from a human donor in a cohort sampled during active COVID-19. CDR3 nucleotide sequence: TGTGCCAGCAGTCCCTACTCCGGGACTAGCGCGAACACCGGGGAGCTGTTTTTT. Its protein is CASSPYSGTSANTGELFF.